The clone carrying this T cell receptor (beta chain) was counted once. Its antigen is undetermined. This record comes from a study of CD8 T cells in Susac syndrome. Study outcomes and limitations: The relatively small number of individuals in the TCR sequencing and HLA analysis was acknowledged by the study.

cDNA came from approximately 0.5 to 1 ug RNA primed by random hexamers. The immunoSEQ assay covered 54 Vbeta and 13 Jbeta segments for CDR3. TCRdb independently ran MiXCR on the immunoSEQ multiplex PCR reads; one entry per CDR3 protein. This sample yields about 210,000 distinct CDR3 sequences, of which 90% to 95% are seen a single time; approximately 0.1% belongs to the top ten. Negative isolation was applied to CD8+ and CD4+ T cells, and FACS enrichment was applied to TEMRA cells. CDR3 length: 15 amino acids. Germline V gene sequence: CDR1 SEHNR, CDR2 FQNEAQ (reference sequence). Germline trimming cut 3 bases from V and 7 bases from J; bases unmatched to any gene: 6.

The specimen was CD4+ T cells from PBMCs. This TCR was sampled from a human donor in good health. The rearrangement uses TRBV7-9 and TRBJ1-6; 7 bases line up with TRBD1. The DNA of the CDR3 is TGTGCCAGCAGCTTGGGCGACAGGGCGAATTCACCCCTCCACTTT. It is translated as CASSLGDRANSPLHF.